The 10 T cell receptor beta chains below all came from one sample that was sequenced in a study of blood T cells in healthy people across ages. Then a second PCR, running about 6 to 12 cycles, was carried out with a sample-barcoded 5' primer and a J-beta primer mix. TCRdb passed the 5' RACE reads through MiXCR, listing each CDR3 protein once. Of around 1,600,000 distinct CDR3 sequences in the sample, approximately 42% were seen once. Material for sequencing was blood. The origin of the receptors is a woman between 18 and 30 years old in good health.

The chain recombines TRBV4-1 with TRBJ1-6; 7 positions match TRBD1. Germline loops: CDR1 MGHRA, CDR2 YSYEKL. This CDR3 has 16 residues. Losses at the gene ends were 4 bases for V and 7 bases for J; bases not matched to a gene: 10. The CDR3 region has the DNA TGCGCCAGCAGCCTCCTAGGCACAGGGGAAAATTCACCCCTCCACTTT. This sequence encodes CASSLLGTGENSPLHF.

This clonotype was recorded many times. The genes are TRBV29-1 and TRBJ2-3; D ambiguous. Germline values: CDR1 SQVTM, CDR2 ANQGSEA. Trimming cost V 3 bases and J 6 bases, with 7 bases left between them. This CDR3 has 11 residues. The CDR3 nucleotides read TGCAGCGTTGATGCACCTGATACGCAGTATTTT. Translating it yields CSVDAPDTQYF.

Here the CDR3 DNA reads TGCAGTGAAGGGATGAACACTGAAGCTTTCTTT. This sequence encodes CSEGMNTEAFF. V gene TRBV20-1 combines with J gene TRBJ1-1; D unclear. CDR1 DFQATT and CDR2 SNEGSKA come from the germline V gene (reference sequence). V was cut by 7 bases and J by 0 bases, with 6 bases left in between. The CDR3 totals 11 residues.

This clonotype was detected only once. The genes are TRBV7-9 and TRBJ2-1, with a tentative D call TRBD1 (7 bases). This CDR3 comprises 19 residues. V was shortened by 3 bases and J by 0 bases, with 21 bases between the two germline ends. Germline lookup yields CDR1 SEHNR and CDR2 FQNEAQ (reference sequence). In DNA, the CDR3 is TGTGCCAGCAGCTTGGGGGCAGGGGGGAAGCTAGGCTCCTACAATGAGCAGTTCTTC. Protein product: CASSLGAGGKLGSYNEQFF. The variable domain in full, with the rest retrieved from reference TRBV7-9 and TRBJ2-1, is DTGVSQNPRHKITKRGQNVTFRCDPISEHNRLYWYRQTLGQGPEFLTYFQNEAQLEKSRLLSDRFSAERPKGSFSTLEIQRTEQGDSAMYLCASSLGAGGKLGSYNEQFFGPGTRLTVL.

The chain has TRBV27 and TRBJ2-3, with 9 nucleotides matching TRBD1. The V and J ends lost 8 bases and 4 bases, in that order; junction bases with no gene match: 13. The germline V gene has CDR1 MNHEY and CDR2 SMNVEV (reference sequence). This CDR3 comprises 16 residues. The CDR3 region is CASHPGTGRRADTQYF. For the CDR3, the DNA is TGTGCCAGCCATCCCGGGACAGGGCGTAGGGCAGATACGCAGTATTTT.

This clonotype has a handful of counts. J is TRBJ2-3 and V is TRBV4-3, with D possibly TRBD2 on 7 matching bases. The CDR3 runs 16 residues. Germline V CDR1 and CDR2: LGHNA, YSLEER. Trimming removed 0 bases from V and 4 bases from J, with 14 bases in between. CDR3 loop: CASSQDWGGVPDTQYF. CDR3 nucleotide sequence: TGCGCCAGCAGCCAAGATTGGGGGGGCGTTCCAGATACGCAGTATTTT.

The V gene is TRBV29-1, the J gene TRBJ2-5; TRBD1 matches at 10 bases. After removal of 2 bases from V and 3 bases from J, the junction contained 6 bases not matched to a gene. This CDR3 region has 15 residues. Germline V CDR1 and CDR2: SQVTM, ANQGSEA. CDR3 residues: CSVEPDRGRKETQYF. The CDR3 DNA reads TGCAGCGTTGAACCAGACAGGGGGCGGAAAGAGACCCAGTACTTC.

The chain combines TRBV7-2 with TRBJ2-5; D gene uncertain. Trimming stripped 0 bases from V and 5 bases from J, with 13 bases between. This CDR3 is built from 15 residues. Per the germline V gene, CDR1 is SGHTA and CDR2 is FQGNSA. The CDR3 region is CASSLAPLGRETQYF. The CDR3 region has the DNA TGTGCCAGCAGCTTAGCACCCTTGGGTAGGGAGACCCAGTACTTC.

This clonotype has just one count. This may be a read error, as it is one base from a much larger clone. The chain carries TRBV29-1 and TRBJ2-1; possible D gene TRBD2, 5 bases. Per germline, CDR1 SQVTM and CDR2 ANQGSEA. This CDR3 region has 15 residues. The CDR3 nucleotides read TGCAGCGTTACGGGGTTAGAATTCGGCTACAATGAGCGGTTCTTC. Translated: CSVTGLEFGYNERFF.

The CDR3 nucleotides are TGTGCCACCAGGGGACAGGGGGCGAAGAATGAGCAGTTCTTC. The encoded protein is CATRGQGAKNEQFF. The rearrangement joins TRBV19 to TRBJ2-1, with 12 nucleotides matching TRBD1. Trimming cost V 10 bases and J 7 bases; bases outside gene matches: 8. This CDR3 region has 14 residues. Germline V gene data show CDR1 as LNHDA and CDR2 as SQIVND (reference sequence).